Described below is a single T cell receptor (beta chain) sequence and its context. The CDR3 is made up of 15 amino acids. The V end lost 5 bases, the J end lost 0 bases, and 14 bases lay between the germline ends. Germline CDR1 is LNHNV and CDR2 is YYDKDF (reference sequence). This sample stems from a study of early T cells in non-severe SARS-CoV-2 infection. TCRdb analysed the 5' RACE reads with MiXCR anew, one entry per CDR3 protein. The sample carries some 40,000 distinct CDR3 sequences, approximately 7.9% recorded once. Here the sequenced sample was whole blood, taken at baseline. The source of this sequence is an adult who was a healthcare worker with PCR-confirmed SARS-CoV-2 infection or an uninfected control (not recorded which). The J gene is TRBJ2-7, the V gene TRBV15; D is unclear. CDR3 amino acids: CATSAQVTLSYEQYF. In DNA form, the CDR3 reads TGTGCCACCAGCGCGCAGGTAACTCTCTCCTACGAGCAGTACTTC.